This T cell receptor (beta chain) was documented in a study of blood T cell repertoires in COVID-19. The overall study: Acute-phase and convalescent COVID-19 samples originated in the United States, Italy and Spain.

The recovered donors of Cohort 3 showed two negative PCRs, clearance, or symptom resolution. The method was immunoSEQ multiplex PCR; TCRdb's version includes in-frame clones alone and lacks a portion of them. The sample has over 250,000 clones, around 89% seen once. The V gene end was trimmed by 1 base and the J gene end by 6 bases; junction bases not matched to a gene: 6. The CDR3 runs to 17 residues. Germline V gene lookup returns CDR1 SGHDT and CDR2 YYEEEE. Material for sequencing was PBMCs or T cells enriched from blood (not recorded which). The TCR originated in a man aged 35 to 55 who had recovered from COVID-19. The gene calls are TRBV5-6 and TRBJ2-1, with 14 bases that match TRBD2. CDR3 DNA sequence: TGTGCCAGCAGCTTGATCGGACTAGCGGGAGGATCCAATGAGCAGTTCTTC. It codes for CASSLIGLAGGSNEQFF.